In this sample, the clone carrying this T cell receptor beta chain turned up many times. Antigen specificity is unknown. This sample was taken from a study of T-cell reconstitution after alpha-beta-depleted transplantation in children. Study outcomes and limitations: Reportedly, alpha-beta T cells present about two months post-transplant originated from several hundred expanded clones of graft origin. For some patients, TCRbeta diversity was high at day 60 because of recipient T cells and thymic progenitors that survived. Newly generated T cells supplied most T-cell counts and diversity one year post-transplant.

Unique molecular identifiers tagged the TCRbeta library. TCRdb passed the PCR reads through MiXCR, listing each CDR3 protein once. There are around 140,000 distinct CDR3 sequences in the sample; 8% to 10% occur only once, and roughly 20% lies in the top ten. Germline values: CDR1 SGHTA, CDR2 FQGNSA. The CDR3 sequence is 13 residues long. Between the trimmed V and J ends, which lost 0 bases and 2 bases, there was a span of 4 bases. The gene calls are TRBV7-2 and TRBJ2-5; D is ambiguous. The sample consisted of PBMCs, mostly from graft donor cells, taken 180 days after TCRalphabeta/CD19-depleted stem cell transplant. The clonotype comes from a female patient under 10 years old who had a stem cell transplant for congenital amegakaryocytic thrombocytopenia, so the T cells may come from the graft donor. CDR3 sequence: CASSLARQETQYF. The DNA for the CDR3 is TGTGCCAGCAGCTTAGCTCGACAAGAGACCCAGTACTTC.